This T cell receptor (beta chain) came from a study of blood T cell repertoires in COVID-19. Study overall: Italy, Spain and the United States were the sources of the convalescent and acute COVID-19 samples. PBMCs, B-cell-depleted T cells, or T cells were the source of the cDNA or gDNA that made up the material.

The CDR3 has 14 residues. Germline values: CDR1 GTSNPN, CDR2 SVGIG (reference sequence). Between the trimmed V and J ends, which lost 2 bases and 6 bases, there was a span of 17 bases. The authors' processing: Reference gene primer amplification gave nucleated cell count estimates. The data were produced by immunoSEQ multiplex PCR, yet TCRdb's version contains in-frame clones alone and is incomplete. The V and J calls and clone size were taken over from that table, and D and trimming were inferred from the DNA. In the table there are approximately 260,000 clones, approximately 79% of which are singletons.

This sequence originates from a woman aged 35 to 49 with active or convalescent COVID-19. The sequencing input was peripheral blood. V gene TRBV30 combines with J gene TRBJ2-7, with D tentatively TRBD1 (6 bases). CDR3 coding DNA: TGTGCCTGGAGTACCGGGACAATCCGGACCGAGCAGTACTTC. The encoded protein is CAWSTGTIRTEQYF.